The clone carrying this TCR beta chain came up a few times. Its antigen remains unknown. The data belong to a study of T cell repertoires in cytomegalovirus infection. Across the study: An indication of both CMV infection and matching HLA type came from public TCR beta signatures.

TCRdb analysed the reads with MiXCR anew, one entry per CDR3 protein. The table records about 310,000 distinct CDR3 sequences, 25% of them present only once. The sample was cultured PBMCs, taken from culture after CMV antigen stimulation. The TCR sequence derives from a human donor in good health (CMV status not recorded). Some clones in this sample may be carry-over from other donors' samples.

The CDR3 reads CASSDTGRRGNGYTF. The CDR3 DNA sequence: TGTGCCAGTAGTGATACAGGGAGGAGGGGAAATGGCTACACCTTC. This rearrangement joins TRBV19 to TRBJ1-2; perhaps TRBD1 as D (6 bases). V lost 5 bases to trimming and J lost 6 bases, with 19 bases between them. There are 15 residues in the CDR3. Germline-derived CDR1 and CDR2 are LNHDA and SQIVND (reference sequence).